This T cell receptor (beta chain) was captured by sequencing in a study of T cell repertoires in cytomegalovirus infection. Study-level background: CMV infection together with matching HLA type was indicated by public TCR beta signatures.

Germline CDR1 reads MNHNS; CDR2 reads SASEGT. This CDR3 has 10 residues. The ends were cut back, 8 bases at V and 4 bases at J, with 4 bases in the middle. This clonotype was seen repeatedly, ten times or more. A single record per CDR3 protein comes from TCRdb applying MiXCR to the reads. The sample carries 200,000 to 300,000 distinct CDR3 sequences, around 12% recorded once. V gene TRBV6-1 combines with J gene TRBJ2-3, with D hard to call. Material for sequencing was PBMCs. This TCR derives from a human donor in good health (CMV status not recorded). Some clones in this sample may be carry-over from other donors' samples. The CDR3, as DNA: TGTGCCAGCGGCGCAGATACGCAGTATTTT. Amino acid sequence: CASGADTQYF.